Given below is one TCR beta chain in context. This clonotype appeared many times. The antigen this receptor binds is unknown. No base-level quality is on record; no much larger clone is a single base apart. For CDR1 and CDR2, the germline V gene (reference sequence) lists DFQATT and SNEGSKA. Spanning cysteine to phenylalanine, the CDR3 consists of 14 amino acids. The retained sequence is limited to the CDR3, 42 bases, with the frame set at the first base. V sheds 2 bases and J sheds 4 bases, leaving 15 bases between their ends. The data were obtained in a study (dated by TCRdb to the mid-2010s). Library creation used RT-PCR. Sequencing took place on an Illumina MiSeq. TCRdb took the public reads, trimmed them with fastp at Q25, ran MiXCR for clone calling and kept in-frame beta chains. Every entry covers one CDR3 protein and lists the most common genes and DNA from its rows. The sample yields about 680,000 distinct CDR3 sequences; approximately 14% were counted once. About 3.9% of the sample is in the top ten clones.

The V gene is TRBV20-1 and the J gene is TRBJ2-7, with TRBD2 perhaps the D gene, on 6 matching bases. The sequence was collected from a female donor in good health, serving as a healthy control. The sequencing sample was made of memory CD4+ T cells from blood. The CDR3 region: CSARRGSGQYEQYF. The nucleotides are TGCAGTGCTAGAAGAGGGAGCGGGCAGTACGAGCAGTACTTC.